This is a list of T cell receptor beta chains from one sample in a study of blood T cell repertoires in COVID-19. Sequenced by immunoSEQ multiplex PCR; TCRdb stores in-frame clones only, minus some. Of some 180,000 clones listed, around 80% were seen once; the top ten hold about 8%. Sequenced: peripheral blood. The receptor set was obtained from a woman aged 55-69 years with COVID-19, enrolled during active disease. CDR3s leave out the opening cysteine and the closing phenylalanine or tryptophan. A D gene is named only where the DNA matches it firmly.

TRBV3-1/TRBV3-2 | 14 | NA | ASSQAGGAGHQPQH
TRBV18 | 13 | NA | ASSPGKGGGQPQH
TRBV24-1 | 12 | NA | ATSDSGQHQPQH
TRBV7-2 | 11 | TRBD1 | ASSSRQGQPQH
TRBV29-1 | 10 | NA | SVARSSYEQY
TRBV19 | 13 | TRBD1 | ASTSLQGLGNEQF
TRBV6-1 | 16 | NA | ASSASPGGALSGNTIY
TRBV27 | 12 | TRBD1 | ASRDRGLGNTIY
TRBV27 | 11 | NA | ASSRTFNQPQH
TRBV6-2/TRBV6-3 | 12 | NA | ASSYLGARTEAF
TRBV25-1 | 11 | NA | ASSEGTRDIQY
TRBV7-2 | 16 | NA | ASSLRPGHRDMNTEAF
TRBV2 | 13 | TRBD2 | ASRVGLAGTGTQY
TRBV28 | 15 | NA | ASSPGVTPAPTDTQY
TRBV6-1 | 13 | NA | ASSEVGAYNSPLH
TRBV19 | 15 | TRBD2 | ASSIGTSGDLYNEQF
TRBV4-2 | 17 | TRBD2 | ASSQEALTSGMTYNEQF
TRBV10-3 | 11 | TRBD2 | AIATSGQETQY
TRBV5-1 | 11 | NA | ASSTTGTTTQY
TRBV3-1/TRBV3-2 | 13 | NA | ASSQDGGSTDTQY
TRBV19 | 14 | TRBD2 | ASSTSAGGTYNEQF
TRBV15 | 13 | NA | ATSRPRGENTEAF
TRBV7-8 | 13 | NA | ASTLGGVSSYEQY
TRBV5-1 | 11 | NA | ASSLALSDEQF
TRBV7-9 | 13 | TRBD1 | ASSATRQGAGEQY
TRBV7-6 | 13 | NA | ASSSTGAVGETQY
TRBV28 | 13 | NA | ASSQGLSSNQPQH
TRBV4-3 | 15 | TRBD1 | ASSLAPSGTGGSPLH
TRBV28 | 11 | NA | ASSFGRQETQY
TRBV5-4 | 11 | NA | ASSLVGTGELF
TRBV6-5 | 12 | TRBD1 | ASSTGVWDTEAF
TRBV7-2 | 14 | TRBD2 | ASSTRGGSFKNIQY
TRBV3-1/TRBV3-2 | 13 | NA | ASSQANRDSYGYT
TRBV6-4 | 13 | TRBD1 | ASSDYGTGHNEQF
TRBV5-1 | 12 | NA | ASSLEQGNYGYT
TRBV5-1 | 13 | TRBD2 | ASSRTSGGTGELF
TRBV7-9 | 12 | NA | ASSFRESSYEQY
TRBV5-1 | 14 | TRBD2 | ASSLWGLDDTGELF
TRBV7-9 | 12 | NA | ASSPRQALQGYT
TRBV28 | 10 | TRBD1 | ATRQGRETQY
TRBV6-6 | 10 | NA | ASSFPDGELF
TRBV27 | 13 | TRBD2 | ASSLELALGNEQF
TRBV19 | 15 | TRBD1 | ASSTRPGTGSGNTIY
TRBV28 | 13 | TRBD1 | ASREPGQGRSPLH
TRBV12-3/TRBV12-4 | 11 | TRBD1 | ASSQNRGETQY
TRBV6-5 | 13 | NA | ASSSSGTTKNIQY
TRBV29-1 | 12 | NA | SVGRGQGSGELF
TRBV5-1 | 16 | TRBD2 | ASSLPDAGLAALETQY
TRBV6-5 | 12 | NA | ASRRLSEQETQY
TRBV6-5 | 14 | NA | ASSLSGWALMETQY
TRBV7-2 | 12 | TRBD1 | ASSLPQGYTEAF
TRBV6-2/TRBV6-3 | 12 | NA | ASSYRLVGYEQY
TRBV4-2 | 14 | NA | ASSQKETQMNTEAF
TRBV28 | 17 | TRBD1 | ASSPTQHPTGGFSYEQY
TRBV18 | 13 | NA | ASSPLGGSNEKLF